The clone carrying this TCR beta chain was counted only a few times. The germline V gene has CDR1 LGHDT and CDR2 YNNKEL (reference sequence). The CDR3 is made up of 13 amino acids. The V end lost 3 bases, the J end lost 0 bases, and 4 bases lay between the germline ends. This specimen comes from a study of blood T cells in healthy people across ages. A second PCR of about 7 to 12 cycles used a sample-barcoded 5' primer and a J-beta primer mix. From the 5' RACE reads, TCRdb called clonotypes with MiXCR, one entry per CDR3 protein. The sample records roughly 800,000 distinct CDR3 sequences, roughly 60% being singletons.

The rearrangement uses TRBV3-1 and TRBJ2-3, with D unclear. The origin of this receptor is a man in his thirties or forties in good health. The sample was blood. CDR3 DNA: TGTGCCAGCAGCCACCGGAGCACAGATACGCAGTATTTT. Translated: CASSHRSTDTQYF.